This T cell receptor beta chain was sequenced for a study of OX40 agonist ivuxolimab in advanced cancers. Study overall: The patients got ivuxolimab, which is an agonistic anti-OX40 (CD134) antibody. The dose-escalation cohort was around 83% male, with a mean age of around 60 years, ranging roughly 23 to 79.

Study-level results: At 0.1 to 3.0 mg/kg and by week 6, clonal expansion occurred in CD4+ and CD8+ blood T cells.

Looked up from germline, CDR1 is SGHKS and CDR2 is YYEKEE (reference sequence). The CDR3 consists of 14 residues. The V gene end was trimmed by 3 bases and the J gene end by 4 bases; junction bases not matched to a gene: 5. Comment on this clone: Its specificity is unknown.

Data came from immunoSEQ multiplex PCR; TCRdb stores just in-frame clones and leaves some out. This table has around 70,000 clones, 82% appearing once. The receptor comes from an adult with an advanced solid tumor such as melanoma, head and neck, liver or kidney cancer. This chain links TRBV5-5 with TRBJ2-3; 7 positions agree with TRBD2. The input for sequencing was CD4+ or CD8+ T cells sorted from blood, taken in a trial of the OX40 agonist ivuxolimab. This CDR3 is CASSSSGGSDTQYF. The CDR3 DNA follows: TGTGCCAGCAGCTCCTCGGGGGGATCAGATACGCAGTATTTT. The complete variable domain, with remaining parts taken from reference TRBV5-5 and TRBJ2-3, reads DAGVTQSPTHLIKTRGQQVTLRCSPISGHKSVSWYQQVLGQGPQFIFQYYEKEERGRGNFPDRFSARQFPNYSSELNVNALLLGDSALYLCASSSSGGSDTQYFGPGTRLTVL.